Listed below are T cell receptor beta chains from one sample, sequenced in a study of T-cell memory formation after mild COVID-19. MiXCR was run by TCRdb on the 5' RACE reads, yielding one entry per CDR3 protein. The data hold around 320,000 distinct CDR3 sequences, with roughly an eighth observed a single time. Sample: PBMCs or a T cell subset sorted from them (not recorded which). The receptor source for this set is a man younger than 35 who had mild COVID-19 (a few samples of this study predate the infection). Cell type and time point are not known. Both conserved end residues are part of each CDR3. Each record gives: V gene, clone size, J gene, CDR3 length, D gene, CDR3 protein, CDR3 DNA. The D gene is left open where the match is weak. For some rows the clone size is stated as once, few or many, or as a class when expanded; others skip it.

TRBV4-3,.,TRBJ1-2,14,.,CASSQDRGVYGYTF,TGCGCCAGCAGCCAAGATAGGGGGGTCTATGGCTACACCTTC
TRBV3-1,few,TRBJ2-1,15,TRBD2,CASSPPERGGNEQFF,TGTGCCAGCAGCCCCCCTGAGCGGGGGGGCAATGAGCAGTTCTTC
TRBV7-9,.,TRBJ1-5,13,TRBD1,CASSQGVGQPQHF,TGTGCCAGCAGCCAGGGGGTGGGTCAGCCCCAGCATTTT
TRBV10-3,few,TRBJ1-2,15,TRBD1,CAIRPDTGANYGYTF,TGTGCCATCAGACCTGACACAGGGGCCAACTATGGCTACACCTTC
TRBV27,few,TRBJ1-1,14,.,CASSPRVMNTEAFF,TGTGCCAGCAGTCCGCGGGTCATGAACACTGAAGCTTTCTTT
TRBV12-3/TRBV12-4,.,TRBJ1-2,14,.,CASSSGDSNYGYTF,TGTGCCAGCAGTTCCGGAGACAGTAACTATGGCTACACCTTC
TRBV12-3/TRBV12-4,few,TRBJ2-7,14,.,CASTAGQGAYEQYF,TGTGCCAGCACCGCGGGGCAGGGTGCCTACGAGCAGTACTTC
TRBV4-3,.,TRBJ2-5,15,.,CASSPTVGAEETQYF,TGCGCCAGCAGCCCAACGGTAGGGGCCGAAGAGACCCAGTACTTC
TRBV6-1,.,TRBJ1-2,14,.,CASRPGGPAYGYTF,TGTGCCAGCAGGCCCGGGGGCCCCGCGTATGGCTACACCTTC
TRBV5-1,many,TRBJ2-7,12,.,CASSLGQYEQYF,TGCGCCAGCAGCTTGGGTCAGTACGAGCAGTACTTC
TRBV5-1,few,TRBJ2-1,15,TRBD1,CASSPTTGRYNEQFF,TGCGCCAGCAGCCCTACGACAGGGCGGTACAATGAGCAGTTCTTC
TRBV5-1,few,TRBJ2-2,16,.,CASSLAGGAPTGELFF,TGCGCCAGCAGCCTGGCAGGGGGGGCTCCCACCGGGGAGCTGTTTTTT
TRBV20-1,.,TRBJ1-2,14,.,CSARAYGVDYGYTF,TGCAGTGCTAGAGCGTATGGGGTAGACTATGGCTACACCTTC
TRBV5-1,few,TRBJ1-1,16,.,CASSWRGSRLDTEAFF,TGCGCCAGCAGCTGGAGGGGCTCCCGCTTGGACACTGAAGCTTTCTTT
TRBV7-2,few,TRBJ1-5,13,.,CASSTRGQQPQHF,TGTGCCAGCAGCACACGCGGCCAACAGCCCCAGCATTTT
TRBV9,few,TRBJ2-2,16,TRBD2,CASSVTSGGAAGELFF,TGTGCCAGCAGCGTAACTAGCGGGGGAGCGGCTGGGGAGCTGTTTTTT
TRBV7-6,.,TRBJ2-5,15,TRBD2,CASSPERGWRETQYF,TGTGCCAGCAGCCCGGAGCGGGGGTGGAGAGAGACCCAGTACTTC
TRBV30,.,TRBJ2-2,11,.,CAWSPSSKLFF,TGTGCCTGGAGTCCCAGTAGCAAGCTGTTTTTT
TRBV10-3,.,TRBJ2-3,13,.,CAISDSSTDTQYF,TGTGCCATCAGTGACAGTAGCACAGATACGCAGTATTTT
TRBV29-1,.,TRBJ1-2,13,TRBD1,CSVVDRGHYGYTF,TGCAGCGTTGTAGACAGGGGGCACTATGGCTACACCTTC
TRBV7-2,many,TRBJ2-3,15,.,CASSLDPGPGHTQYF,TGTGCCAGCAGCTTAGACCCTGGCCCAGGCCATACGCAGTATTTT
TRBV5-6,few,TRBJ1-3,15,.,CASSPGHRSGNTIYF,TGTGCCAGCAGTCCGGGACATCGCAGTGGAAACACCATATATTTT
TRBV6-2/TRBV6-3,many,TRBJ2-5,12,.,CASSPTEETQYF,TGTGCCAGCAGTCCAACGGAAGAGACCCAGTACTTC
TRBV4-3,.,TRBJ2-2,17,TRBD2,CASSQDMTGGPTGELFF,TGCGCCAGCAGCCAAGATATGACGGGGGGGCCCACCGGGGAGCTGTTTTTT
TRBV20-1,.,TRBJ2-5,14,.,CSARGLRNQETQYF,TGCAGTGCTAGAGGGCTCCGAAACCAAGAGACCCAGTACTTC
TRBV7-2,.,TRBJ2-3,15,.,CASSLGGGQTDTQYF,TGTGCCAGCAGCTTAGGGGGGGGCCAGACAGATACGCAGTATTTT
TRBV7-2,few,TRBJ1-1,14,TRBD1,CASSLIPGGIEAFF,TGTGCCAGCAGCTTAATCCCAGGGGGTATTGAAGCTTTCTTT
TRBV6-6,.,TRBJ2-3,11,.,CASTASDTQYF,TGTGCCAGCACCGCATCAGATACGCAGTATTTT
TRBV28,few,TRBJ1-5,15,TRBD1,CASSFGTVRDQPQHF,TGTGCCAGCAGTTTCGGGACAGTACGAGATCAGCCCCAGCATTTT
TRBV7-3,many,TRBJ2-1,15,.,CASSLRESSYNEQFF,TGTGCCAGCAGCTTAAGGGAAAGCTCCTACAATGAGCAGTTCTTC
TRBV6-6,few,TRBJ2-5,15,TRBD2,CASSSHFGEGETQYF,TGTGCCAGCAGTTCTCACTTTGGGGAGGGAGAGACCCAGTACTTC
TRBV20-1,.,TRBJ2-5,12,.,CSASYDLETQYF,TGCAGTGCTAGCTATGATTTAGAGACCCAGTACTTC
TRBV7-8,.,TRBJ2-3,15,.,CASSLLDRDTDTQYF,TGTGCCAGCAGCCTCCTGGACAGAGACACAGATACGCAGTATTTT
TRBV9,.,TRBJ2-1,16,.,CASSVVTGSTYNEQFF,TGTGCCAGCAGCGTAGTTACAGGGTCGACCTACAATGAGCAGTTCTTC
TRBV7-3,few,TRBJ2-5,16,TRBD1,CASSLIWDRSGETQYF,TGTGCCAGCAGCTTAATTTGGGACAGGTCGGGGGAGACCCAGTACTTC
TRBV19,once,TRBJ1-2,14,TRBD1,CASSRQGQGYGYTF,TGTGCCAGTAGTCGACAGGGGCAGGGCTATGGCTACACCTTC
TRBV6-2/TRBV6-3,few,TRBJ1-1,13,.,CASSSHWDTEAFF,TGTGCCAGCAGCTCCCACTGGGACACTGAAGCTTTCTTT